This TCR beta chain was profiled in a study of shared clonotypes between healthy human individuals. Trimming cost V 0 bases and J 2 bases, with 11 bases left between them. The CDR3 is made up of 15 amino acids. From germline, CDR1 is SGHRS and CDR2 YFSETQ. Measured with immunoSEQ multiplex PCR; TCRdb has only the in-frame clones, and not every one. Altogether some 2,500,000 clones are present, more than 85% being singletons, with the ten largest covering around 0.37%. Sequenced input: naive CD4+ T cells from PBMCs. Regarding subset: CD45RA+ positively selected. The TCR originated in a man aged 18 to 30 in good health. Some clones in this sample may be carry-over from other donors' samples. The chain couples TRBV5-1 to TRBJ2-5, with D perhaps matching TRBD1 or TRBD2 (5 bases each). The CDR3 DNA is TGCGCCAGCAGCTTGGTAGGGACGACGCAAGAGACCCAGTACTTC. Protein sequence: CASSLVGTTQETQYF. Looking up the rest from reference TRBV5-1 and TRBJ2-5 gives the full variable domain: KAGVTQTPRYLIKTRGQQVTLSCSPISGHRSVSWYQQTPGQGLQFLFEYFSETQRNKGNFPGRFSGRQFSNSRSEMNVSTLELGDSALYLCASSLVGTTQETQYFGPGTRLLVL.